The clone carrying this TCR beta chain was seen many times. Antigen specificity is unknown. Both iRepertoire HTBI primers and Arm-PCR of CDR3 regions were used to build the TCR beta libraries. Via MiXCR, TCRdb re-called the multiplex PCR reads, giving one row per CDR3 protein. The data show hundreds of thousands of distinct CDR3 sequences, 15% to 20% seen once. This specimen belongs to a study of regulatory T cells in long-lasting Graves disease. Study results and limitations: TCR diversity was lower in persistent Graves' patients than in newly diagnosed ones.

Germline V gene lookup returns CDR1 MDHEN and CDR2 SYDVKM. With 5 bases removed from V and 0 bases from J, the gap between germline ends came to 4 bases. CDR3 length: 12 residues. Time point noted: newly diagnosed GD, antithyroid drugs for less than 3 months. PBMCs provided the RNA from which the TCR library was made. This same sample was also taken into another study, of T cells in Graves' hyperthyroidism and ophthalmopathy. From that study: The HTBI primer set served for first-round RT-PCR of the TCR CDR3. Most thyroid clonotypes with frequency above 0.001 were detected in blood.

This TCR derives from a woman aged 25 to 39 with Graves disease. The material was peripheral blood mononuclear cells (PBMCs), obtained at new diagnosis, from a patient treated with antithyroid drugs. The chain is built from TRBV28 and TRBJ1-1; no clear D. CDR3 DNA sequence: TGTGCCAGCAGTACAGTGAACACTGAAGCTTTCTTT. The encoded protein is CASSTVNTEAFF.